This TCR beta chain derives from a study of blood T cell repertoires in COVID-19. The CDR3 runs to 15 residues. Germline V gene data show CDR1 as SGDLS and CDR2 as YYNGEE. V was pared by 2 bases and J by 2 bases, with 6 bases of the junction left unmatched. Data came from immunoSEQ multiplex PCR; TCRdb stores just in-frame clones and leaves some out. The sample has 150,000 to 180,000 clones, around 91% seen once. The sequenced sample was peripheral blood. The TCR comes from a middle-aged woman with acute or convalescent COVID-19. V and J are TRBV9 and TRBJ2-7; the match to TRBD1 covers 8 bases. CDR3 sequence: CASSVDETGAYEQYF. CDR3 DNA: TGTGCCAGCAGCGTGGATGAGACAGGGGCCTACGAGCAGTACTTC.